This is a list of T cell receptor beta chains from one sample in a study of cytomegalovirus exposure and HLA in healthy donors. Sequencing was performed with immunoSEQ multiplex PCR; in TCRdb, only in-frame clones are kept and a portion is missing. The profile shows about 150,000 clones, roughly 70% of them singletons. What was sequenced was PBMCs. The receptors stem from a male donor in good health and CMV-seronegative. CDR3s include the opening cysteine and the closing phenylalanine or tryptophan. Fields, in order: J gene, V gene, CDR3 protein.

>TRBJ2-3|TRBV5-1
CASSYLGVSGGASDTQYF
>TRBJ2-1|TRBV7-9
CASTVSGSGYNEQFF
>TRBJ2-2|TRBV19
CASSADRGRTNTGELFF
>TRBJ1-2|TRBV19
CASSLLGYGYTF
>TRBJ2-3|TRBV18
CASSPQYGLAATDTQYF
>TRBJ1-5|TRBV28
CASSLDRGQQPQHF
>TRBJ2-3|TRBV28
CASSSPDRDTQYF
>TRBJ2-2|TRBV19
CASRTGQKTGELFF
>TRBJ2-1|TRBV7-9
CASSLNLAGGHEQFF
>TRBJ1-5|TRBV6-6
CASSYPKGGVRGPQHF
>TRBJ2-7|TRBV9
CASSAGLAGVGYEQYF
>TRBJ2-2|TRBV7-8
CASSSRRGSVGELFF
>TRBJ1-4|TRBV4-1
CASSPSGGVREKLFF
>TRBJ2-1|TRBV28
CASSTNEQFF
>TRBJ2-3|TRBV27
CASSLSSSVDTQYF
>TRBJ2-5|TRBV4-1
CASSQDTGGALETQYF
>TRBJ1-2|TRBV6-1
CASSGYTGGAGGYTF
>TRBJ2-5|TRBV30
CAWSVQGAQEAQYF
>NA|TRBV28
CAHRDTQGRNEQYF
>TRBJ1-4|TRBV28
CASNRRDEKLFF
>TRBJ1-1|TRBV7-9
CSSSPTTGVGTEAFF
>TRBJ2-2|TRBV9
CASTQSRGDPNTGELFF
>TRBJ1-3|TRBV27
CASSRQGFSANTIYF
>TRBJ2-1|TRBV4-2
CASSQVSAGGQYNEQFF
>TRBJ2-1|TRBV23-1
CASSRPTGQINNEQFF
>TRBJ2-7|TRBV4-3
CASSQDQVRGYEQYF
>TRBJ1-5|TRBV28
CASSSGGRDGQPQHF
>TRBJ1-3|TRBV5-4
CASSSSGVLGNTIYF
>TRBJ2-7|TRBV5-1
CASSVTGYEQYF
>TRBJ2-7|TRBV4-3
CASSQARTGSYEQYF
>TRBJ2-1|TRBV7-2
CASSSRQGTEQFF
>TRBJ2-5|TRBV20-1
CSASTQYF
>TRBJ2-2|TRBV9
CASSALGLPTGELFF
>TRBJ2-1|TRBV11-3
CASSSRPGQPYNEQFF
>TRBJ2-5|TRBV28
CASSLGGSGKATQYF
>TRBJ1-2|TRBV5-5
CASSLQGAWYGYTF